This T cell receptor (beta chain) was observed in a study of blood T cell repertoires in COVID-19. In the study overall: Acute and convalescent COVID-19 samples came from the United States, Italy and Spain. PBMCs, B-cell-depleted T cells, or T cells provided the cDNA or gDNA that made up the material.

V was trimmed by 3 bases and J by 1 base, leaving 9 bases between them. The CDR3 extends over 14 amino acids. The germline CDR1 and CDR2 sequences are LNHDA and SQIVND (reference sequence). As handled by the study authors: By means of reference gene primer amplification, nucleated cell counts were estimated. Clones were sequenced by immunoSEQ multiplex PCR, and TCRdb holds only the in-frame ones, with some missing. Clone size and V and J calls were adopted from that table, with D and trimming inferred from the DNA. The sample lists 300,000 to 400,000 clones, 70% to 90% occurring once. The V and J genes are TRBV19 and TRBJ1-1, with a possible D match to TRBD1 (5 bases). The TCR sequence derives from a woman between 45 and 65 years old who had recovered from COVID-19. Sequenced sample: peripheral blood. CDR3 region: CASSIRRENTEAFF. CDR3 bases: TGTGCCAGTAGTATCCGCAGGGAGAACACTGAAGCTTTCTTT.